Here is one TCR beta chain with its context. Sequenced by immunoSEQ multiplex PCR; TCRdb stores in-frame clones only, minus some. The table records 560,000 or so clones, around 96% of them present only once. CD45RO-negative cells were positively selected for CCR7, leaving out terminally differentiated effector memory CD45RA+ cells. This entry is derived from a study of shared clonotypes between healthy human individuals. The germline V gene has CDR1 MNHNS and CDR2 SASEGT. Trimming took 8 bases from V and 2 from J, leaving 17 bases between them. CDR3 length equals 15 residues. The chain is built from TRBV6-1 and TRBJ2-3, with D tentatively TRBD1 or TRBD2 (5 bases each). The receptor comes from a woman aged 30 to 39 in good health. Source material: naive CD8+ T cells sorted from blood. The CDR3 spells CASSSFRDHTDTQYF. The CDR3, as DNA: TGTGCCAGCTCCTCTTTCCGGGACCACACAGATACGCAGTATTTT.